The source of this TCR beta chain is a study of OX40 agonist ivuxolimab in advanced cancers. V lost 3 bases to trimming and J lost 5 bases, with 9 bases between them. Germline lookup yields CDR1 LNHNV and CDR2 YYDKDF (reference sequence). The CDR3 has 13 amino acids. The method was immunoSEQ multiplex PCR; TCRdb's version includes in-frame clones alone and lacks a portion of them. The data contain 20,000 to 25,000 clones, roughly 84% of them singletons. The chain is built from TRBV15 and TRBJ2-3; D gene uncertain. This TCR was sampled from an adult with an advanced solid tumor such as melanoma, head and neck, liver or kidney cancer. Here the sequenced sample was CD4+ or CD8+ T cells sorted from blood, taken in a trial of the OX40 agonist ivuxolimab. DNA of the CDR3: TGTGCCACCAGCAGTCCCGCCCAAGATACGCAGTATTTT. It encodes CATSSPAQDTQYF.